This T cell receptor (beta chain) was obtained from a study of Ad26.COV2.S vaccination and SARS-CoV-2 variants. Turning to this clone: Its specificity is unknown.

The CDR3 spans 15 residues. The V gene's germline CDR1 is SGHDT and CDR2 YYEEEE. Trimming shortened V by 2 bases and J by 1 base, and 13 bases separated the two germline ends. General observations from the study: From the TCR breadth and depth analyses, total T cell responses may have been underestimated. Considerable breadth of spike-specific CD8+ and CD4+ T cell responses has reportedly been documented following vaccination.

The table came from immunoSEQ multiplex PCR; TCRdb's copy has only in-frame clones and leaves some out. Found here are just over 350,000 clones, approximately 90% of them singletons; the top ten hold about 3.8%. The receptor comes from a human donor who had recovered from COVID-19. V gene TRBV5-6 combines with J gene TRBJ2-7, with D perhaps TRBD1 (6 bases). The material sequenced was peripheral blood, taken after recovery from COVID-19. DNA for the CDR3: TGTGCCAGCAGCTTTCCCGACAGGCTGTCCTACGAGCAGTACTTC. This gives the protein CASSFPDRLSYEQYF.